The 28 T cell receptor beta chains below were found in one sample sequenced in a study of identical twins. TCRdb itself ran the 5' RACE reads through MiXCR, one entry per CDR3 protein. The table lists a few hundred thousand distinct CDR3 sequences, about 10% of them singletons, with roughly 8.9% in the top ten. Sequenced sample: naive T cells sorted from blood. Receptors originate from a woman between 45 and 60 years old in good health.

This clonotype appeared many times. V is TRBV12-3 or TRBV12-4 and J is TRBJ2-1, with TRBD2 matching 10 bases. There are 16 residues in the CDR3. The ends lost 4 bases at V and 8 bases at J; junction bases unmatched: 11. The CDR3 reads CASSSLVAGGFDEQFF. CDR3 sequence (DNA): TGTGCCAGCAGTTCCCTCGTAGCGGGAGGTTTCGATGAGCAGTTCTTC.

At least ten counts were recorded for this clonotype. V is TRBV3-1 and J is TRBJ2-1; 7 bases are a match to TRBD2. This CDR3 has 15 residues. CDR1 LGHDT and CDR2 YNNKEL come from the germline V gene (reference sequence). J gave up 4 bases and V 1 base, and 4 bases lay outside the gene matches. The CDR3 nucleotides are TGTGCCAGCAGCCAAGCGGGAGGTAATTACAATGAGCAGTTCTTC. Translating gives CASSQAGGNYNEQFF.

Ten or more counts support this clonotype. The chain carries TRBV29-1 and TRBJ2-2, with D maybe TRBD2 (5 bases). The length of the CDR3 is 13 residues. Germline-derived CDR1 and CDR2 are SQVTM and ANQGSEA. Trimming took off 7 bases at V and 0 bases at J, with 9 bases between the two ends. The CDR3, as DNA: TGCAGCGCGGGGAGCTCGAACACCGGGGAGCTGTTTTTT. Translating gives CSAGSSNTGELFF.

This clonotype was seen more than once but under ten times. The chain joins TRBV5-1 to TRBJ2-7, with 10 bases fitting TRBD1. After removal of 0 bases from V and 2 bases from J, the junction contained 2 bases not matched to a gene. The CDR3 spans 15 residues. CDR1 and CDR2 (germline): SGHRS, YFSETQ. CDR3 residues: CASSLDGTGAYEQYF. The DNA for the CDR3 is TGCGCCAGCAGCTTGGATGGGACAGGGGCCTACGAGCAGTACTTC.

The V gene is TRBV6-6, the J gene TRBJ2-7; D call uncertain. The CDR3 contains 13 residues. Germline V gene data show CDR1 as MNHNY and CDR2 as SVGAGI (reference sequence). V was clipped by 0 bases and J by 6 bases, with 9 bases between them. The CDR3 DNA reads TGTGCCAGCAGTTACTCGGCCCCGGGCGAGCAGTACTTC. It specifies CASSYSAPGEQYF.

This clonotype was recorded at least ten times. V is TRBV27 and J is TRBJ2-5, with D possibly being TRBD1 (5 bases). CDR1 is MNHEY and CDR2 is SMNVEV in the germline V gene (reference sequence). The V and J ends lost 3 bases and 5 bases respectively, with 13 bases between them. The CDR3 totals 14 residues. The CDR3 loop is CASSFQAGWETQYF. The DNA for the CDR3 is TGTGCCAGCAGTTTTCAGGCAGGGTGGGAGACCCAGTACTTC.

This clonotype occurred many times. Here the CDR3 reads CATASVGLAGAGELFF. In DNA, the CDR3 is TGTGCCACGGCGAGCGTTGGACTAGCGGGAGCCGGGGAGCTGTTTTTT. This rearrangement joins TRBV10-3 to TRBJ2-2; 13 bases agree with TRBD2. The junction had 11 bases not matched to a gene; V was cut back by 10 bases and J by 6 bases. The CDR3 runs to 16 residues. CDR1 and CDR2 (germline): ENHRY, SYGVKD.

The V call is TRBV5-1, the J call TRBJ2-6; D unclear. Per germline, CDR1 SGHRS and CDR2 YFSETQ. The CDR3 is 14 residues long. The V end was cut by 3 bases, the J end by 2 bases, with 6 bases between. The CDR3 protein is CASSSEPGANVLTF. The CDR3 bases are TGCGCCAGCAGCTCGGAGCCTGGGGCCAACGTCCTGACTTTC.

This clonotype has at least ten counts. CDR3 protein: CASSSTDRAPRAQYF. The CDR3 DNA is TGTGCCAGCAGTTCCACGGACAGGGCCCCCAGGGCCCAGTACTTC. The chain links TRBV28 to TRBJ2-5; 8 nucleotides agree with TRBD1. This CDR3 region has 15 residues. Germline-derived CDR1 and CDR2 are MDHEN and SYDVKM. V lost 4 bases, J lost 9 bases, and 13 bases stayed unmatched.

This clonotype was picked up one time. This may be a read error, as it is one base from a much larger clone. V is TRBV29-1 and J is TRBJ1-1, with 7 nucleotides matching TRBD1. CDR3 length: 15 amino acids. Germline assignment: CDR1 SQVTM and CDR2 ANQGSEA. J was trimmed by 11 bases and V by 2 bases; bases with no gene match: 17. CDR3 nucleotide sequence: TGCAGCGTTGAACCGGGGGGGACAGCGACACTGGAGGCTTTCTTT. Translated, it gives CSVEPGGTATLEAFF.

Concerning this clonotype: Possible read error: a much larger clone is one base away. The chain has TRBV5-1 and TRBJ1-1; D unclear. Germline loops: CDR1 SGHRS, CDR2 YFSETQ. There are 14 residues in the CDR3. This CDR3 is CASSLARQNTDAFF. In DNA, the CDR3 is TGCGCCAGCAGCTTGGCTCGTCAGAACACTGACGCTTTCTTT.

This clonotype was detected many times. The gene calls are TRBV6-2 or TRBV6-3 and TRBJ2-3, with TRBD2 matching 10 bases. Germline CDR1 MNHEY, CDR2 SVGEGT. This CDR3 comprises 15 residues. The V gene end was trimmed by 7 bases and the J gene end by 4 bases; junction bases not matched to a gene: 8. CDR3: CASTYVGLASDTQYF. In nucleotides, the CDR3 is TGTGCCAGCACCTACGTGGGACTAGCGTCAGATACGCAGTATTTT.

Ten or more counts support this clonotype. The CDR3 region is CSAMGLAADEQFF. CDR3 nucleotide sequence: TGCAGTGCTATGGGACTAGCGGCAGATGAGCAGTTCTTC. The rearrangement uses TRBV20-1 and TRBJ2-1; 11 bases fit TRBD2. V lost 4 bases and J lost 8; bases outside the gene matches: 4. This CDR3 has 13 residues. Germline lookup yields CDR1 DFQATT and CDR2 SNEGSKA (reference sequence).

This chain joins TRBV4-1 and TRBJ2-1; the match to TRBD1 covers 7 bases. The CDR3 runs to 17 residues. CDR1 and CDR2 from the germline V gene are MGHRA and YSYEKL. J lost 2 bases, V lost 2 bases, and 9 bases had no gene match. The DNA for the CDR3 is TGCGCCAGCAGCCAATCCGTCCAAGGGGGCGCCTACAATGAGCAGTTCTTC. The encoded protein is CASSQSVQGGAYNEQFF.

This clonotype was seen many times. The rearrangement links TRBV12-3 or TRBV12-4 to TRBJ1-1; the D is unclear. This CDR3 contains 14 residues. V shed 6 bases and J shed 1 base, with 12 bases lying between them. The CDR3 coding sequence is TGTGCCAGCAGCCGCCCGTTGGAGAACACTGAAGCTTTCTTT. This encodes CASSRPLENTEAFF.

This clonotype was detected ten times or more. J is TRBJ2-1 and V is TRBV11-3; the match to TRBD2 covers 8 bases. V dropped 4 bases and J dropped 7; count of bases not matched to a gene: 6. The length of the CDR3 is 14 residues. CDR1 is SGHNT, CDR2 YENEEA, per germline. The CDR3 region is CASSSGLARNEQFF. Here the CDR3 DNA reads TGTGCCAGCAGCTCAGGACTAGCTCGGAATGAGCAGTTCTTC.

This clonotype was detected many times. The V and J genes are TRBV5-1 and TRBJ1-1; D unclear. Looked up from germline, CDR1 is SGHRS and CDR2 is YFSETQ. The ends were cut back, 0 bases at V and 1 base at J, with 10 bases in the middle. This CDR3 region has 15 residues. The CDR3 is CASSLATVRNTEAFF. CDR3 DNA: TGCGCCAGCAGCTTGGCCACGGTAAGGAACACTGAAGCTTTCTTT. Full variable domain (remainder filled in from reference TRBV5-1 and TRBJ1-1): KAGVTQTPRYLIKTRGQQVTLSCSPISGHRSVSWYQQTPGQGLQFLFEYFSETQRNKGNFPGRFSGRQFSNSRSEMNVSTLELGDSALYLCASSLATVRNTEAFFGQGTRLTVV.

The table lists this clonotype with a few counts. The rearrangement links TRBV15 to TRBJ2-1; TRBD1 matches at 8 bases. CDR1 LNHNV and CDR2 YYDKDF come from the germline V gene (reference sequence). This CDR3 region has 15 residues. V gave up 5 bases and J gave up 3 bases; unmatched junction bases: 6. The CDR3 spells CATSPTGGFYNEQFF. In DNA form, the CDR3 reads TGTGCCACCAGCCCTACAGGGGGTTTCTACAATGAGCAGTTCTTC. Full variable domain (remainder filled in from reference TRBV15 and TRBJ2-1): DAMVIQNPRYQVTQFGKPVTLSCSQTLNHNVMYWYQQKSSQAPKLLFHYYDKDFNNEADTPDNFQSRRPNTSFCFLDIRSPGLGDTAMYLCATSPTGGFYNEQFFGPGTRLTVL.

This clonotype came up many times. The CDR3 DNA is TGTGCCAGCAGTTTTGATGCTACGTCCGTGGGTGAGCAGTTCTTC. This encodes CASSFDATSVGEQFF. The chain links TRBV12-3 or TRBV12-4 to TRBJ2-1; D is undetermined. The CDR3 runs 15 residues. V lost 3 bases to trimming and J lost 9 bases, with 18 bases between them.

V and J are TRBV5-1 and TRBJ2-5; 7 bases map to TRBD1. Germline V gives CDR1 SGHRS, CDR2 YFSETQ. The CDR3 contains 16 residues. The V gene end was trimmed by 4 bases and the J gene end by 0 bases; junction bases not matched to a gene: 9. For the CDR3, the DNA is TGCGCCAGCAGCCTAAGGGGACAGAGGTACCAAGAGACCCAGTACTTC. Its protein is CASSLRGQRYQETQYF.

This clonotype was seen many times. The chain couples TRBV11-2 to TRBJ2-2; 8 bases fit TRBD1. Germline assignment: CDR1 SGHAT and CDR2 FQNNGV. CDR3 length: 15 residues. V dropped 5 bases and J dropped 4; count of bases not matched to a gene: 6. The CDR3 coding sequence is TGTGCCAGCAGCCTTGGGACAGGAGGCACCGGGGAGCTGTTTTTT. Amino acid sequence: CASSLGTGGTGELFF.

The rearrangement uses TRBV20-1 and TRBJ2-3; 8 nucleotides match TRBD2. Germline assignment: CDR1 DFQATT and CDR2 SNEGSKA (reference sequence). This CDR3 is built from 16 residues. With V trimmed by 2 bases and J by 6 bases, 13 bases remained unmatched. The CDR3 loop reads CSARSKLAGHLDTQYF. The CDR3 DNA reads as TGCAGTGCTAGAAGTAAGCTAGCGGGCCACCTCGATACGCAGTATTTT.

This clonotype was counted at least ten times. The chain is built from TRBV29-1 and TRBJ2-4, with unresolved D. The CDR3 has 15 amino acids. Germline V lookup: CDR1 SQVTM, CDR2 ANQGSEA. Trimming removed 3 bases at V and 5 bases at J, with 17 bases between. CDR3 sequence (DNA): TGCAGCGTTGATGGGCTAGTCGGTTCCCAAAACATTCAGTACTTC. The encoded protein is CSVDGLVGSQNIQYF.

This clonotype was detected a few times. V usage is TRBV9 and J usage is TRBJ2-1; possibly TRBD2 for D (5 bases). The ends were cut back, 6 bases at V and 8 bases at J, with 18 bases in the middle. The CDR3 extends over 14 amino acids. Looked up from germline, CDR1 is SGDLS and CDR2 is YYNGEE. The CDR3 reads CASTPYWGADEQFF. CDR3 bases: TGTGCCAGCACCCCCTATTGGGGAGCGGATGAGCAGTTCTTC.

At least ten counts were recorded for this clonotype. The rearrangement links TRBV7-9 to TRBJ1-1, with a tentative D call TRBD1 (5 bases). V dropped 3 bases and J dropped 8 bases, with 13 bases sitting between them. The CDR3 runs to 13 residues. Germline CDR1 reads SEHNR; CDR2 reads FQNEAQ (reference sequence). Written as DNA, the CDR3 is TGTGCCAGCAGCTTTTTCGGGGGAGACGAAGCTTTCTTT. Translated, it gives CASSFFGGDEAFF.

This clonotype occurred many times. This chain uses TRBV6-5 with TRBJ1-4; D remains ambiguous. CDR3 size: 15 residues. The germline V and J ends were trimmed by 6 bases and 3 bases, with 14 bases remaining between them. CDR1 is MNHEY, CDR2 SVGAGI, per germline. CDR3 loop: CASSRQRAANEKLFF. In DNA, the CDR3 is TGTGCCAGCAGCCGCCAGAGGGCAGCTAATGAAAAACTGTTTTTT.

Only a few counts were recorded for this clonotype. The chain carries TRBV2 and TRBJ2-2, with D tentatively TRBD1 (6 bases). CDR3 length: 14 amino acids. From germline, CDR1 is SNHLY and CDR2 FYNNEI. The V and J ends lost 11 bases and 7 bases respectively, with 20 bases between them. CDR3 DNA: TGTGCCCGAGGTGGGGGCTCCGTAGGCGGGGAGCTGTTTTTT. Its translation is CARGGGSVGGELFF.

The chain joins TRBV4-1 to TRBJ1-2; D is perhaps TRBD1 (6 bases). V was shortened by 4 bases and J by 3 bases, with 12 bases between the two germline ends. This CDR3 comprises 14 residues. Germline lookup yields CDR1 MGHRA and CDR2 YSYEKL. This CDR3 reads CASSPHRADYGYTF. In DNA, the CDR3 is TGCGCCAGCAGCCCACACAGGGCCGACTATGGCTACACCTTC.